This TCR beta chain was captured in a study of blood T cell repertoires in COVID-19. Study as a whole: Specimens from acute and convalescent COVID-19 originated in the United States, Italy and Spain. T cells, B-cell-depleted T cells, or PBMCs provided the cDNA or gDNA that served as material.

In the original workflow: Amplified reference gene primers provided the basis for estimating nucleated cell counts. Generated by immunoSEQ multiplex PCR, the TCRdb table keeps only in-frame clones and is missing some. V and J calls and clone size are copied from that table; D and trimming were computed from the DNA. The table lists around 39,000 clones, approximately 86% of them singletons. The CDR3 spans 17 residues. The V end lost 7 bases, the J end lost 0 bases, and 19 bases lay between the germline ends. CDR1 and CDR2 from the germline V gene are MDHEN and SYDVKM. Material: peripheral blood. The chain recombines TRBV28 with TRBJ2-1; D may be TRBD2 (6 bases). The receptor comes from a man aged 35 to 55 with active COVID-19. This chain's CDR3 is CASNMNWKTSSYNEQFF. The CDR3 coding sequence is TGTGCCAGCAACATGAACTGGAAGACTAGCTCCTACAATGAGCAGTTCTTC.